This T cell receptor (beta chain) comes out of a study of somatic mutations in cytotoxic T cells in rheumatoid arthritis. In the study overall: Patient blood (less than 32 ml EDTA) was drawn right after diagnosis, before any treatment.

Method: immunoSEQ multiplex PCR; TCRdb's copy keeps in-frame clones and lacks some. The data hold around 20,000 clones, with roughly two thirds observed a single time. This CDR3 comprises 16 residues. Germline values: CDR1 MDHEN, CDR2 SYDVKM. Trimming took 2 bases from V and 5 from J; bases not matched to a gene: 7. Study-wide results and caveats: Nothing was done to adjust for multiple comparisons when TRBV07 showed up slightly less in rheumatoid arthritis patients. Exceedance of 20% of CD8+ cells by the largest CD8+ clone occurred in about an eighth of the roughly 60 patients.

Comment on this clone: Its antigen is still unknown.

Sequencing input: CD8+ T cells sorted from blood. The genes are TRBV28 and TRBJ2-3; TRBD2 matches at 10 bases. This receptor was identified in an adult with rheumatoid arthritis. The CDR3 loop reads CASSLVGLASGDTQYF. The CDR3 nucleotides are TGTGCCAGCAGTTTAGTGGGACTAGCGTCGGGAGATACGCAGTATTTT.